The clone carrying this T cell receptor (beta chain) came up a few times. The antigen is unknown. It was 5'RACE with constant-segment primers that produced the TCR alpha and TCR beta cDNA libraries, which carried sample barcodes and UMIs. TCRdb processed the 5' RACE reads anew with MiXCR; each CDR3 protein has one entry. The sample has a few hundred thousand distinct CDR3 sequences, 20% to 25% seen once; the top ten hold around 8.7%. This specimen comes from a study of T-cell memory formation after mild COVID-19. Findings and caveats of the study: There were some responding clones in pre-infection memory, which suggested that cross-reactive memory had joined. Clones that got smaller from day 15 to 85 had even CD4/CD8, while clones growing later tipped toward CD4+.

The CDR3 runs 17 residues. With 4 bases clipped from V and 4 bases from J, the junction kept 13 bases outside the gene matches. This chain connects TRBV12-3 or TRBV12-4 to TRBJ1-1; 9 bases match TRBD1. The source is an adult woman who had mild COVID-19 (a few samples of this study predate the infection). Cell type and time point are not known. Material for sequencing was PBMCs or a T cell subset sorted from them (not recorded which). Written as DNA, the CDR3 is TGTGCCAGCAGTTACCGGACAGGGGTAAGGAGACGCACTGAAGCTTTCTTT. Translated: CASSYRTGVRRRTEAFF.